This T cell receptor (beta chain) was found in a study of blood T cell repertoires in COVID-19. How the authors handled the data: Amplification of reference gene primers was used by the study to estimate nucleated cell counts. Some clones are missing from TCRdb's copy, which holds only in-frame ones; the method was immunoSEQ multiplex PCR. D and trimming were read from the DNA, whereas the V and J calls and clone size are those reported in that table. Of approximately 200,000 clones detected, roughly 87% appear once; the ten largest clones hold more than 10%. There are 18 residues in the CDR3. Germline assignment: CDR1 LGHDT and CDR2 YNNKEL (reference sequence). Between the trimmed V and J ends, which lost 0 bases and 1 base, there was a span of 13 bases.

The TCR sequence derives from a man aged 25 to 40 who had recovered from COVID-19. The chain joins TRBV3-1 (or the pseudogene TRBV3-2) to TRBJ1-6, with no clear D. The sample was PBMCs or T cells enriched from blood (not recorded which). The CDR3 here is CASSQEIPLRSYNSPLHF. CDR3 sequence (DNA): TGTGCCAGCAGCCAAGAGATTCCCCTAAGATCCTATAATTCACCCCTCCACTTT.